This T cell receptor beta chain was recovered during a study of T cell changes during pregnancy in multiple sclerosis. Assay: immunoSEQ multiplex PCR; the TCRdb copy retains only in-frame clones and omits some. The data contain about 100,000 clones, roughly 90% of them seen just once; the ten biggest clones take up 1.5% to 2.5%. This clonotype originated in a female donor with multiple sclerosis, enrolled in a pregnancy study. This material consisted of peripheral blood, taken after pregnancy.

CDR3: CASSGLTGRLTDTQYF. CDR3 coding DNA: TGTGCCAGCAGTGGATTGACAGGGCGTTTGACAGATACGCAGTATTTT. The chain is built from TRBV6-1 and TRBJ2-3; 7 bases are shared with TRBD1. V dropped 4 bases and J dropped 3; count of bases not matched to a gene: 10. CDR3 length: 16 residues. Germline CDR1 and CDR2: MNHNS and SASEGT.